Given below is one T cell receptor beta chain in context. As yet, its antigen is unknown. The record originates from a study of T cell responses to AZD1222 COVID-19 vaccine. Regarding the study as a whole: When two AZD1222 doses had been given, Spike-specific TCR breadth and depth rose. Repertoire sampling happened only post peak T cell response.

Here immunoSEQ multiplex PCR was the method, and the copy in TCRdb shows in-frame clones only, minus some. The sample includes 95,000 to 150,000 clones, around 90% of them seen just once. The germline gives CDR1 KGHSH, CDR2 LQKENI. The germline V and J ends were trimmed by 3 bases and 2 bases, with 8 bases remaining between them. CDR3 length equals 14 residues. This sequence originates from an adult who received the MenACWY meningococcal vaccine as a control. The gene calls are TRBV18 and TRBJ1-3; the D is unclear. Specimen: peripheral blood, collected 28 days after the second dose of the MenACWY control vaccine. The CDR3 coding sequence is TGTGCCAGCTCACCTAGAGGGACTGGAAACACCATATATTTT. Its protein product is CASSPRGTGNTIYF.